Sequencing of this T cell receptor beta chain was carried out in a study of spatial heterogeneity in lung cancer. Points from the study as a whole: Tumor mutation count correlated with how many alpha and beta TCRs expanded intratumorally.

Time point in this sample: sample taken at primary tumor resection. The CDR3 covers 10 residues. TCRdb independently ran MiXCR on the 5' RACE reads; one entry per CDR3 protein. The profile shows about 3,900 distinct CDR3 sequences, over 4% of them singletons. This clonotype was observed a few times. Antigen specificity is unknown. The clonotype comes from a male donor with early-stage non-small cell lung cancer. The material sequenced was lung tumor tissue, taken at surgery. The chain recombines TRBV21-1 with TRBJ2-7; the table's D call TRBD1 went unverified against the DNA. TRBV21-1 is shown as a pseudogene. CDR3: CASSQRGSGF. The CDR3 DNA reads as TGTGCCAGCAGCCAAAGGGGGAGCGGTTTC.